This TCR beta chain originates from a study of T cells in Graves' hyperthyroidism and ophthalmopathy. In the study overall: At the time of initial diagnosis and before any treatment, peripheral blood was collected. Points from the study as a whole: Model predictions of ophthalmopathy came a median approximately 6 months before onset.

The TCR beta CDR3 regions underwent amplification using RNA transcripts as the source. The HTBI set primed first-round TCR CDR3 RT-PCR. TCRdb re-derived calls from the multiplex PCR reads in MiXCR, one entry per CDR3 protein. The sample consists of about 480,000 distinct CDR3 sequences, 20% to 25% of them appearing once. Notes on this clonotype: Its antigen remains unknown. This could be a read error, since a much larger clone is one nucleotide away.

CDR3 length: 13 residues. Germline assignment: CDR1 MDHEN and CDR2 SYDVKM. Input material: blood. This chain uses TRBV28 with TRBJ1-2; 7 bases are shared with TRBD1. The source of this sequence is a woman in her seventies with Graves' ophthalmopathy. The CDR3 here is CVSSWTTGAGYTF. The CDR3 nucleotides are TGTGTCAGCAGCTGGACAACAGGGGCCGGCTACACCTTC.